The 27 T cell receptor beta chains in this list originate from one sample, sequenced in a study of beta chain features in type 1 diabetes. The study's findings and limits: Moderately but significantly shorter TCRB CDR3s were found in Type 1 diabetes patients in all four CD4+ subsets.

Their recognized antigens are unknown. cDNA synthesis used the whole RNA isolate, giving expressed TCRB sequences. Profiled with immunoSEQ multiplex PCR; TCRdb holds only in-frame clones, not every one. This table holds 600,000 or so clones, around 12% found once. Sequences were obtained from naive CD4+ T cells from blood. The receptors derive from a man aged 30 to 45 with type 1 diabetes.

This chain links TRBV7-9 with TRBJ2-2; D might be TRBD1 or TRBD2, each matching 5 bases. This CDR3 contains 16 residues. Germline V gives CDR1 SEHNR, CDR2 FQNEAQ (reference sequence). Trimming left V 2 bases short and J 1 base short, with 11 bases between. The CDR3 spells CASSLIRGQNTGELFF. CDR3 DNA sequence: TGTGCCAGCAGCTTAATCCGGGGCCAGAACACCGGGGAGCTGTTTTTT.

This clone was seen more than once but under ten times. The chain employs TRBV7-9 and TRBJ2-2; no definite D call. Germline-derived CDR1 and CDR2 are SEHNR and FQNEAQ (reference sequence). V gave up 4 bases and J gave up 6 bases, with 3 bases separating them. The CDR3 totals 11 residues. The CDR3 coding sequence is TGTGCCAGCAGCTCCCCCGGGGAGCTGTTTTTT. Translation gives CASSSPGELFF.

The rearrangement uses TRBV19 and TRBJ2-7; 10 bases match TRBD1. Looked up from germline, CDR1 is LNHDA and CDR2 is SQIVND (reference sequence). This CDR3 is built from 14 residues. Trimming removed 6 bases from V and 3 bases from J; junction bases left unmatched: 5. CDR3 in amino acids: CASSRDRGGYEQYF. The CDR3 DNA is TGTGCCAGTAGCAGGGACAGGGGAGGCTACGAGCAGTACTTC.

The V and J genes are TRBV30 and TRBJ1-5; 7 nucleotides align to TRBD1. V was clipped by 5 bases and J by 3 bases; unmatched bases: 10. The CDR3 spans 15 residues. In germline, CDR1 is GTSNPN, CDR2 SVGIG (reference sequence). DNA for the CDR3: TGTGCCTGGGGGACAGATACTAACAACAATCAGCCCCAGCATTTT. As protein: CAWGTDTNNNQPQHF.

This clone has more than one count but fewer than ten. The rearrangement joins TRBV27 to TRBJ2-5; no clear D gene. Trimming cost V 4 bases and J 5 bases, with 17 bases left between them. CDR3 length equals 15 residues. CDR1 and CDR2 from the germline V gene are MNHEY and SMNVEV (reference sequence). This chain's CDR3 is CASSYSGRHGETQYF. For the CDR3, the DNA is TGTGCCAGCAGTTACTCGGGCCGCCACGGGGAGACCCAGTACTTC.

J is TRBJ2-7 and V is TRBV27, with 11 positions matching TRBD1. The CDR3 extends over 16 amino acids. CDR1 and CDR2 from the germline V gene are MNHEY and SMNVEV (reference sequence). V was pared by 2 bases and J by 2 bases, with 5 bases of the junction left unmatched. Here the CDR3 reads CASSLSRTGGTYEQYF. The CDR3 coding sequence is TGTGCCAGCAGTTTAAGCAGGACAGGGGGCACCTACGAGCAGTACTTC.

This sequence joins TRBV19 and TRBJ2-3; 9 bases agree with TRBD2. CDR1 is LNHDA, CDR2 SQIVND, per germline (reference sequence). The CDR3 covers 16 residues. Losses at the gene ends were 6 bases for V and 6 bases for J; bases not matched to a gene: 13. The CDR3: CASRPSRGGAVDTQYF. CDR3 coding DNA: TGTGCCAGTAGGCCGTCGCGCGGGGGGGCCGTGGATACGCAGTATTTT.

This clone was seen only a few times. Other nucleotide sequences from this sample produce the same CDR3. The chain joins TRBV5-1 to TRBJ2-1, with D unclear. Germline-derived CDR1 and CDR2 are SGHRS and YFSETQ. V was clipped by 0 bases and J by 5 bases, with 3 bases between them. This CDR3 region has 12 residues. The CDR3 coding sequence is TGCGCCAGCAGCTTGGGTGACAATGAGCAGTTCTTC. It yields the protein CASSLGDNEQFF. Looking up the rest from reference TRBV5-1 and TRBJ2-1 gives the full variable domain: KAGVTQTPRYLIKTRGQQVTLSCSPISGHRSVSWYQQTPGQGLQFLFEYFSETQRNKGNFPGRFSGRQFSNSRSEMNVSTLELGDSALYLCASSLGDNEQFFGPGTRLTVL.

This clone was detected only a few times. Different DNA sequences within this sample yield the same CDR3. The chain joins TRBV18 to TRBJ2-3; D remains unclear. V lost 0 bases, J lost 3 bases, and 4 bases lay in between. The germline V gene has CDR1 KGHSH and CDR2 LQKENI. This CDR3 contains 13 residues. The CDR3 DNA sequence: TGTGCCAGCTCACCACCGGGAACAGATACGCAGTATTTT. Translated, it gives CASSPPGTDTQYF.

This clone was found a few times. CDR3 region: CASSSGVNIQYF. The CDR3 nucleotides read TGTGCCAGCAGTTCAGGGGTGAACATTCAGTACTTC. The chain recombines TRBV6-6 with TRBJ2-4; possibly TRBD1 for D (6 bases). In germline, CDR1 is MNHNY, CDR2 SVGAGI (reference sequence). This CDR3 contains 12 residues. V lost 4 bases, J lost 7 bases, and 8 bases lay in between.

In its sample, this clone was seen a few times. The V call is TRBV19, the J call TRBJ1-1; 9 nucleotides line up with TRBD1. Germline values: CDR1 LNHDA, CDR2 SQIVND (reference sequence). This CDR3 is built from 12 residues. V dropped 7 bases and J dropped 5; count of bases not matched to a gene: 2. The CDR3 spells CASMDRGTEAFF. In DNA form, the CDR3 reads TGTGCCAGTATGGACAGGGGAACTGAAGCTTTCTTT.

The chain employs TRBV30 and TRBJ1-2; 7 bases are a match to TRBD1. The CDR3 length is 13 residues. Trimming removed 4 bases from V and 8 bases from J; junction bases left unmatched: 10. Per germline, CDR1 GTSNPN and CDR2 SVGIG (reference sequence). The CDR3 bases are TGTGCCTGGACACTCAGGGGGGCCGGGGGCTACACCTTC. It specifies CAWTLRGAGGYTF.

This clone was counted only a few times. The genes are TRBV28 and TRBJ1-5; tentative D call: TRBD1 (6 bases). The CDR3 extends over 14 amino acids. From germline, CDR1 is MDHEN and CDR2 SYDVKM. The V and J ends lost 4 bases and 0 bases respectively, with 7 bases between them. The CDR3 nucleotides are TGTGCCAGCAGTTCACAGGGTAGCAATCAGCCCCAGCATTTT. This codes for CASSSQGSNQPQHF. Complete variable domain (other parts from reference TRBV28 and TRBJ1-5): DVKVTQSSRYLVKRTGEKVFLECVQDMDHENMFWYRQDPGLGLRLIYFSYDVKMKEKGDIPEGYSVSREKKERFSLILESASTNQTSMYLCASSSQGSNQPQHFGDGTRLSIL.

V gene TRBV9 combines with J gene TRBJ1-3, with D hard to call. V shed 0 bases and J shed 4 bases, with 5 bases lying between them. There are 13 residues in the CDR3. CDR1 SGDLS and CDR2 YYNGEE come from the germline V gene. The CDR3 bases are TGTGCCAGCAGCGTAGCCCGGGGAAACACCATATATTTT. Translation: CASSVARGNTIYF. The entire variable domain, with the rest obtained from reference TRBV9 and TRBJ1-3, is as follows: DSGVTQTPKHLITATGQRVTLRCSPRSGDLSVYWYQQSLDQGLQFLIQYYNGEERAKGNILERFSAQQFPDLHSELNLSSLELGDSALYFCASSVARGNTIYFGEGSWLTVV.

This clone was detected a few times. V usage is TRBV29-1 and J usage is TRBJ1-2, with a weak D call TRBD1 (5 bases). Germline assignment: CDR1 SQVTM and CDR2 ANQGSEA. The CDR3 extends over 13 amino acids. The V and J ends lost 6 bases and 4 bases respectively, with 15 bases between them. The CDR3 DNA reads as TGCAGCGTCCCCGGGACGGTGGCCTATGGCTACACCTTC. Translating it yields CSVPGTVAYGYTF.

This clone occurred a few times. The rearrangement uses TRBV7-2 and TRBJ2-5; D is undetermined. Between the trimmed V and J ends, which lost 5 bases and 4 bases, there was a span of 5 bases. The CDR3 is 11 residues long. Per the germline V gene, CDR1 is SGHTA and CDR2 is FQGNSA. The CDR3: CASSTRETQYF. In DNA form, the CDR3 reads TGTGCCAGCAGCACAAGAGAGACCCAGTACTTC.

The rearrangement links TRBV5-1 to TRBJ2-3, with unresolved D. Germline CDR1 reads SGHRS; CDR2 reads YFSETQ. Trimming left V 0 bases short and J 4 bases short, with 12 bases between. The length of the CDR3 is 15 residues. CDR3 loop: CASSLEPSPADTQYF. The DNA for the CDR3 is TGCGCCAGCAGCTTGGAACCGAGTCCGGCAGATACGCAGTATTTT.

Of note for this clone: Other DNA sequences in this specimen translate into the identical CDR3. The chain recombines TRBV7-2 with TRBJ2-7, with 8 bases that match TRBD2. Germline CDR1 SGHTA, CDR2 FQGNSA. Losses at the gene ends were 5 bases for V and 0 bases for J; bases not matched to a gene: 3. The CDR3 runs 14 residues. For the CDR3, the DNA is TGTGCCAGCAGCAGCGGGGGAATCTCCTACGAGCAGTACTTC. Translation: CASSSGGISYEQYF.

The table lists this clone with a few counts. This chain uses TRBV7-2 with TRBJ2-1; 10 positions match TRBD2. Trimming cost V 5 bases and J 3 bases; bases outside gene matches: 4. CDR3 length equals 15 residues. The germline gives CDR1 SGHTA, CDR2 FQGNSA. CDR3 protein: CASSTSGAVYNEQFF. The CDR3 nucleotides are TGTGCCAGCAGCACTAGCGGGGCGGTCTACAATGAGCAGTTCTTC.

This chain uses TRBV5-1 with TRBJ2-1, with 7 bases matching TRBD2. Germline V lookup: CDR1 SGHRS, CDR2 YFSETQ. V shed 4 bases, J shed 5 bases, and the junction held 15 bases outside the gene matches. The CDR3 runs 17 residues. The CDR3 loop reads CASSTAERGDRNNEQFF. The CDR3 DNA reads TGCGCCAGCAGCACCGCGGAGCGGGGCGACCGAAACAATGAGCAGTTCTTC.

V usage is TRBV9 and J usage is TRBJ2-3; D may be TRBD2 (5 bases). There are 14 residues in the CDR3. Trimming took off 4 bases at V and 0 bases at J, with 9 bases between the two ends. Germline loops: CDR1 SGDLS, CDR2 YYNGEE. The chain's CDR3 is CASSREPSTDTQYF. Written as DNA, the CDR3 is TGTGCCAGCAGCCGGGAACCCAGCACAGATACGCAGTATTTT.

In its sample, this clone was seen a few times. The chain links TRBV30 to TRBJ2-7; D not resolved. Germline CDR1 GTSNPN, CDR2 SVGIG (reference sequence). This CDR3 region has 12 residues. V was clipped by 0 bases and J by 6 bases, with 9 bases between them. In DNA, the CDR3 is TGTGCCTGGAGTGTAGGGCAGACCGAGCAGTACTTC. Amino acids: CAWSVGQTEQYF. Looking up the rest from reference TRBV30 and TRBJ2-7 gives the full variable domain: SQTIHQWPATLVQPVGSPLSLECTVEGTSNPNLYWYRQAAGRGLQLLFYSVGIGQISSEVPQNLSASRPQDRQFILSSKKLLLSDSGFYLCAWSVGQTEQYFGPGTRLTVT.

This CDR3 is CATGGLSNQPQHF. The CDR3, as DNA: TGCGCCACAGGGGGTCTAAGCAATCAGCCCCAGCATTTT. J is TRBJ1-5 and V is TRBV10-2; 7 nucleotides line up with TRBD1. This CDR3 has 13 amino acids. Germline trimming cut 10 bases from V and 1 base from J; bases unmatched to any gene: 4. Germline V gene lookup returns CDR1 WSHSY and CDR2 SAAADI.

The V call is TRBV7-9, the J call TRBJ2-3; D remains ambiguous. V gave up 4 bases and J gave up 5 bases, with 7 bases separating them. The CDR3 covers 12 residues. Looked up from germline, CDR1 is SEHNR and CDR2 is FQNEAQ (reference sequence). The CDR3 reads CASSSLGDTQYF. The CDR3 bases are TGTGCCAGCAGCTCCTTGGGAGATACGCAGTATTTT.

The chain is built from TRBV5-1 and TRBJ2-1, with 10 bases that match TRBD1. This CDR3 has 15 amino acids. The ends lost 2 bases at V and 4 bases at J; junction bases unmatched: 3. Germline assignment: CDR1 SGHRS and CDR2 YFSETQ. CDR3 protein: CASSFRDRGYNEQFF. CDR3 in DNA: TGCGCCAGCAGCTTCCGGGACAGGGGATACAATGAGCAGTTCTTC.

The sample holds a few counts of this clone. J is TRBJ2-6 and V is TRBV2, with D hard to call. CDR3 length: 14 amino acids. CDR1 SNHLY and CDR2 FYNNEI come from the germline V gene. Trimming removed 6 bases at V and 0 bases at J, with 6 bases between. The CDR3 region is CASRAISGANVLTF. CDR3 sequence (DNA): TGTGCCAGCAGGGCTATCTCTGGGGCCAACGTCCTGACTTTC. Looking up the rest from reference TRBV2 and TRBJ2-6 gives the full variable domain: EPEVTQTPSHQVTQMGQEVILRCVPISNHLYFYWYRQILGQKVEFLVSFYNNEISEKSEIFDDQFSVERPDGSNFTLKIRSTKLEDSAMYFCASRAISGANVLTFGAGSRLTVL.

J is TRBJ2-1 and V is TRBV6-6, with D possibly matching TRBD2 (6 bases). Per germline, CDR1 MNHNY and CDR2 SVGAGI (reference sequence). The CDR3 totals 16 residues. Trimming removed 5 bases at V and 4 bases at J, with 18 bases between. The CDR3 region has the DNA TGTGCCAGCAGTAGTCTGGGGCGGGGCATGTACAATGAGCAGTTCTTC. Encoded protein: CASSSLGRGMYNEQFF.